This record looks at one TCR beta chain sequence and its context. The antigen remains undetermined. Donors comprised healthy HIV-negative adults lacking recent acute infections or vaccinations. Every subset's genomic DNA went evenly onto several immunoSEQ plates. Spread over ten immunoSEQ deep assay plates, unsorted PBMC DNA underwent sequencing. Assay used: immunoSEQ multiplex PCR; TCRdb lists only in-frame clones, some missing. Of about 490,000 clones listed, roughly four fifths were seen once; the top ten hold 10% to 15%. Germline V gene data show CDR1 as GTSNPN and CDR2 as SVGIG (reference sequence). Trimming took 5 bases from V and 6 from J, leaving 17 bases between them. The CDR3 runs to 14 residues. The data stem from a study of shared clonotypes between healthy human individuals. Whole-study findings and limits: The diversity represented, both genetic and in exposure history, was limited by few donors.

Sequencing used PBMCs. The V call is TRBV30, the J call TRBJ2-4, with a possible D match to TRBD1 (6 bases). This receptor was obtained from a woman in her thirties or forties in good health. Some clones in this sample may be carry-over from other donors' samples. This CDR3 is CAWGPQGMGNIQYF. The CDR3 DNA is TGTGCCTGGGGACCTCAGGGGATGGGAAACATTCAGTACTTC.